This TCR beta chain originates from a study of shared clonotypes between healthy human individuals. A remark on this clone: Since a far larger clone is one base different, this is likely a read error. The same CDR3 arises from other DNA sequences in this sample as well.

Authors' processing steps: Filtering of immunoSEQ junctional sequences could not match full-length read filtering. Sequencing used immunoSEQ multiplex PCR; TCRdb keeps in-frame clones, though not all of them. V and J calls and clone size come straight from that table; D and trimming were deduced from the DNA. The sample holds roughly 500,000 clones, roughly 77% seen once. Germline V lookup: CDR1 MNHNS, CDR2 SASEGT. Trimming stripped 3 bases from V and 6 bases from J, with 14 bases between. This CDR3 spans 14 amino acids. The sequenced sample was PBMCs. This TCR was recovered from a woman between 40 and 55 years old in good health. Some clones in this sample may be carry-over from other donors' samples. The chain couples TRBV6-1 to TRBJ1-1; possibly TRBD1 for D (5 bases). The CDR3 DNA reads as TGTGCCAGCAGTGAGGTGACGGGGGTAGCTGAAGCTTTCTTT. Protein sequence: CASSEVTGVAEAFF.